Below, 25 T cell receptor beta chains from the same sample are listed, as sequenced in a study of cytomegalovirus exposure and HLA in healthy donors. It was with 60 Vbeta and 13 Jbeta primers that the PCR ran. This table comes from immunoSEQ multiplex PCR, and its TCRdb copy is limited to in-frame clones, with some not included. The sample lists approximately 150,000 clones, 61% occurring once. The sequencing input was PBMCs. All receptors come from a male donor in good health and CMV-seronegative.

The chain employs TRBV19 and TRBJ1-1; 7 bases match TRBD1. The CDR3 contains 16 residues. Germline V lookup: CDR1 LNHDA, CDR2 SQIVND (reference sequence). With 0 bases clipped from V and 0 bases from J, the junction kept 4 bases outside the gene matches. The CDR3 region is CASSIDIRGLNTEAFF. CDR3 in DNA: TGTGCCAGTAGTATAGATATTAGGGGGCTGAACACTGAAGCTTTCTTT.

The genes are TRBV15 and TRBJ2-5; 11 bases are shared with TRBD2. V lost 1 base, J lost 2 bases, and 9 bases stayed unmatched. There are 18 residues in the CDR3. Germline CDR1 is LNHNV and CDR2 is YYDKDF (reference sequence). CDR3: CATSRGASGGPDQETQYF. The CDR3 DNA follows: TGTGCCACCAGCAGAGGGGCTAGCGGGGGGCCCGATCAAGAGACCCAGTACTTC.

The chain couples TRBV30 to TRBJ2-6; 8 nucleotides align to TRBD1. CDR1 is GTSNPN, CDR2 SVGIG, per germline (reference sequence). With 5 bases clipped from V and 4 bases from J, the junction kept 4 bases outside the gene matches. This CDR3 is 14 amino acids long. Here the CDR3 DNA reads TGTGCCTGGGCCACAGGGGGAGGGGCCAACGTCCTGACTTTC. Amino acid sequence: CAWATGGGANVLTF.

The V and J genes are TRBV11-2 and TRBJ1-6, with D perhaps TRBD1 (5 bases). The CDR3 is 13 residues long. In germline, CDR1 is SGHAT, CDR2 FQNNGV. The ends were cut back, 3 bases at V and 9 bases at J, with 9 bases in the middle. CDR3 residues: CASSFSRASPLHF. The CDR3 bases are TGTGCCAGCAGCTTCTCCAGGGCTTCACCCCTCCACTTT.

The J gene is TRBJ1-2, the V gene TRBV19, with D perhaps matching TRBD1 (5 bases). V shed 7 bases and J shed 6 bases, with 15 bases lying between them. This CDR3 region has 13 residues. CDR1 and CDR2 from the germline V gene are LNHDA and SQIVND (reference sequence). The CDR3 spells CASKTGDADGYTF. The DNA for the CDR3 is TGTGCCAGTAAAACGGGGGATGCCGATGGCTACACCTTC.

V usage is TRBV13 and J usage is TRBJ2-7; D remains ambiguous. The CDR3 has 14 residues. V lost 3 bases and J 0 bases, leaving 9 bases between the germline ends. Germline V CDR1 and CDR2: PRHDT, FYEKMQ (reference sequence). The CDR3 region is CASSFSISSYEQYF. The CDR3 DNA follows: TGTGCCAGCAGCTTCAGTATAAGCTCCTACGAGCAGTACTTC.

The rearrangement links TRBV7-2 to TRBJ2-7; weak D call: TRBD2 (5 bases). Germline assignment: CDR1 SGHTA and CDR2 FQGNSA. The CDR3 consists of 11 residues. V was clipped by 2 bases and J by 7 bases, with 6 bases between them. This chain's CDR3 is CASSLTGEQYF. The CDR3 region has the DNA TGTGCCAGCAGCTTAACGGGGGAGCAGTACTTC.

Concerning this clone itself: At one of its ends the junction is not consistent with the germline gene, which may arise from a read error. V and J are TRBV7-9 and TRBJ1-1; no definite D call. The CDR3 consists of 12 residues. The germline V gene encodes CDR1 SEHNR and CDR2 FQNEAQ (reference sequence). The CDR3 DNA follows: TGTTCCAGCAGCCTTCAGGAGGGCTCAGCTTTCTTT. Translating gives CSSSLQEGSAFF.

The V and J genes are TRBV5-8 and TRBJ1-2; D is undetermined. The CDR3 has 14 amino acids. Per the germline V gene, CDR1 is SGHTS and CDR2 is YDEGEE. Trimming left V 4 bases short and J 0 bases short, with 10 bases between. In nucleotides, the CDR3 is TGTGCCAGCAGCGCCGGACTGGCTAACTATGGCTACACCTTC. Amino acid sequence: CASSAGLANYGYTF.

This clone appeared a few times. The chain is built from TRBV30 and TRBJ1-2; D not resolved. Trimming removed 2 bases at V and 4 bases at J, with 14 bases between. The CDR3 sequence is 14 residues long. Germline V gene lookup returns CDR1 GTSNPN and CDR2 SVGIG (reference sequence). This chain's CDR3 is CAWSFSLNSYGYTF. In DNA, the CDR3 is TGTGCCTGGAGTTTCTCTTTAAATAGCTATGGCTACACCTTC.

V gene TRBV11-2 combines with J gene TRBJ2-1; D perhaps matches TRBD2 (5 bases). The V gene lost 5 bases and the J gene lost 3 bases, with 11 bases spanning the gap. Germline V gives CDR1 SGHAT, CDR2 FQNNGV. This CDR3 has 14 amino acids. The CDR3 protein is CASSPPGSYNEQFF. The CDR3 nucleotides read TGTGCCAGCAGCCCGCCTGGGAGCTACAATGAGCAGTTCTTC.

This chain connects TRBV7-9 to TRBJ1-6, with 8 positions matching TRBD1. The V gene's germline CDR1 is SEHNR and CDR2 FQNEAQ (reference sequence). V lost 5 bases and J lost 2; bases outside the gene matches: 8. This CDR3 is 17 amino acids long. The chain's CDR3 is CASSGNDRGTYNSPLHF. Written as DNA, the CDR3 is TGTGCCAGCAGCGGAAACGACAGGGGTACCTATAATTCACCCCTCCACTTT. Variable domain in full (rest from reference TRBV7-9 and TRBJ1-6): DTGVSQNPRHKITKRGQNVTFRCDPISEHNRLYWYRQTLGQGPEFLTYFQNEAQLEKSRLLSDRFSAERPKGSFSTLEIQRTEQGDSAMYLCASSGNDRGTYNSPLHFGNGTRLTVT.

The gene calls are TRBV27 and TRBJ1-1; 7 positions agree with TRBD1. The germline V gene has CDR1 MNHEY and CDR2 SMNVEV (reference sequence). Germline trimming cut 2 bases from V and 1 base from J; bases unmatched to any gene: 1. This CDR3 has 14 amino acids. The CDR3 DNA reads as TGTGCCAGCAGTTTAAGGGGGCCGAACACTGAAGCTTTCTTT. This gives the protein CASSLRGPNTEAFF.

This clone was detected a few times. V is TRBV10-3 and J is TRBJ1-3, with TRBD1 as a possible D gene (6 bases). The V and J ends lost 4 bases and 4 bases respectively, with 14 bases between them. Per the germline V gene, CDR1 is ENHRY and CDR2 is SYGVKD. This CDR3 spans 15 amino acids. CDR3 nucleotide sequence: TGTGCCATCAGTGTCAGGGACACGGTGGGAAACACCATATATTTT. Amino acids: CAISVRDTVGNTIYF.

The genes are TRBV19 and TRBJ2-7; D gene ambiguous. This CDR3 comprises 13 residues. Trimming cost V 7 bases and J 2 bases, with 12 bases left between them. The germline CDR1 and CDR2 sequences are LNHDA and SQIVND (reference sequence). This CDR3 reads CASTGPRTYEQYF. The CDR3, as DNA: TGTGCCAGTACAGGTCCGCGAACCTACGAGCAGTACTTC.

The gene calls are TRBV5-4 and TRBJ2-1, with 10 bases aligning to TRBD1. CDR3 size: 18 residues. Germline CDR1 is SGHNT and CDR2 is YYREEE (reference sequence). V lost 3 bases and J lost 6; bases outside the gene matches: 15. The chain's CDR3 is CASSSHGQGVRGGNEQFF. CDR3 bases: TGTGCCAGCAGCTCCCATGGACAGGGGGTGAGAGGGGGCAATGAGCAGTTCTTC.

This clone showed up just a few times. The chain links TRBV15 to TRBJ2-5; 8 bases match TRBD1. The J call is uncertain, as TRBJ2-7 better fits the DNA end. Germline CDR1 and CDR2: LNHNV and YYDKDF (reference sequence). The CDR3 runs 15 residues. The CDR3 nucleotides read TGTGCCACCAGCAGGCTCCCTCAGGGGGCCTCCGAGCAGTACTTC. Its translation is CATSRLPQGASEQYF.

This clone was detected a few times. The V gene is TRBV6-6, the J gene TRBJ2-7; 11 bases agree with TRBD2. In germline, CDR1 is MNHNY, CDR2 SVGAGI (reference sequence). V dropped 4 bases and J dropped 7; count of bases not matched to a gene: 9. The CDR3 length is 15 residues. The chain's CDR3 is CASSFLAGGPGEQYF. The CDR3 bases are TGTGCCAGCAGTTTCTTAGCGGGGGGGCCCGGAGAGCAGTACTTC.

V usage is TRBV7-9 and J usage is TRBJ2-2; a weak D match, TRBD2 (6 bases). The CDR3 runs to 15 residues. Germline V gene sequence: CDR1 SEHNR, CDR2 FQNEAQ (reference sequence). Trimming removed 6 bases at V and 4 bases at J, with 15 bases between. This CDR3 is CASREEGPSTGELFF. The CDR3 DNA sequence: TGTGCCAGCAGAGAGGAGGGGCCATCCACCGGGGAGCTGTTTTTT.

This clone was observed a handful of times. The chain carries TRBV19 and TRBJ1-1; possible D gene TRBD1, 5 bases. This CDR3 has 14 residues. Trimming left V 4 bases short and J 4 bases short, with 13 bases between. Germline CDR1 reads LNHDA; CDR2 reads SQIVND (reference sequence). CDR3 amino acids: CASSTAGRGTEAFF. The CDR3 DNA reads TGTGCCAGTAGTACGGCAGGGCGGGGCACTGAAGCTTTCTTT.

This sequence joins TRBV5-1 and TRBJ2-3, with 9 bases aligning to TRBD1. This CDR3 spans 16 amino acids. Trimming removed 0 bases from V and 4 bases from J; junction bases left unmatched: 6. The germline V gene encodes CDR1 SGHRS and CDR2 YFSETQ. Written as DNA, the CDR3 is TGCGCCAGCAGCTTGGCCCTTAGGACAGGGGCAGATACGCAGTATTTT. It specifies CASSLALRTGADTQYF.

The rearrangement joins TRBV6-4 to TRBJ1-2, with 9 bases matching TRBD1. The J segment lost 2 bases and the V segment lost 5 bases, leaving 6 bases of the junction unmatched. Germline CDR1 and CDR2: MRHNA and SNTAGT. This CDR3 has 15 amino acids. CDR3 sequence: CASSRTGTGNYGYTF. DNA for the CDR3: TGTGCCAGCAGTCGCACCGGGACAGGGAACTATGGCTACACCTTC.

CDR3 bases: TGTGCCAGCAGCCCCGGACAGGGGATAGGACAGCCCCAGCATTTT. Protein: CASSPGQGIGQPQHF. The chain is built from TRBV5-6 and TRBJ1-5; TRBD1 matches 9 bases. J lost 7 bases, V lost 4 bases, and 9 bases had no gene match. The CDR3 covers 15 residues. Germline V gene sequence: CDR1 SGHDT, CDR2 YYEEEE.

The chain has TRBV7-8 and TRBJ1-4, with 7 bases identical to TRBD1. The CDR3 consists of 17 residues. Trimming removed 5 bases from V and 5 bases from J; junction bases left unmatched: 14. The germline V gene has CDR1 SGHVS and CDR2 FQNEAQ. CDR3 nucleotides: TGTGCCAGCAGCAAAAAATTAACCGGGACAGCGAATGAAAAACTGTTTTTT. It yields the protein CASSKKLTGTANEKLFF.

This clone turned up a few times. V and J are TRBV27 and TRBJ2-7; TRBD2 agrees at 8 bases. The V gene's germline CDR1 is MNHEY and CDR2 SMNVEV (reference sequence). V lost 6 bases and J lost 1; bases outside the gene matches: 5. This CDR3 is 14 amino acids long. CDR3 in DNA: TGTGCCAGCAGAAATCGGGGGGGTTCCTACGAGCAGTACTTC. Protein: CASRNRGGSYEQYF.